This TCR beta chain was sequenced in a study of sequential checkpoint blockade in melanoma (dated by TCRdb to about 2019). With regard to the full study: Patients were assigned by 1:1 randomization to either first-line nivolumab followed by ipilimumab (arm A) or ipilimumab followed by nivolumab (arm B). DNA from approximately 91 pretreatment melanoma tumor samples was subjected to TCRbeta immunosequencing. The same lesion was the source of 65% to 90% of the matched pre- and post-treatment tumor biopsy pairs. Matched tumor biopsies were taken from some 22 patients before treatment and at week 13, after single-agent nivolumab (arm A) or ipilimumab (arm B). Maintenance nivolumab was given following each of the two trial sequences. Results and caveats for the whole study, not just this receptor: Clinical benefit was about 30 times more likely to be achieved by patients whose tumor T-cell fraction and clonality increased by week 13. Validation of the response-prediction model combining TCR metrics and mutation burden is needed in larger, independent patient cohorts. Within-arm analyses of tumor T-cell fraction were constrained by small sample sizes and reduced statistical power. Tumor T-cell fraction and clonality were correlated with PD-L1 staining and CD8+ T-cell counts, but not with mutational load. Among patients in arm A, the nivolumab-first arm, pretreatment tumor TIL clonality was associated with response (P = .04).

The treatment or condition label on this specimen signifies: randomized to nivolumab then ipilimumab (arm A) or the reverse (arm B). No trial patient had received prior DNA-damaging chemotherapy. The samples were obtained from melanoma patients enrolled in CheckMate 064, an open-label, randomized phase II trial testing sequential checkpoint blockade. Genomic DNA from formalin-fixed paraffin-embedded (FFPE) tissue samples was used for tumor TCR sequencing. A note on this clone: Its antigen has not been determined. No quality values exist for individual bases; no much larger clone is one base distant.

The CDR3 runs 13 residues from the cysteine to the phenylalanine. Only the CDR3 portion is preserved as DNA: 39 bases, with reading frame beginning at the first base. Deletion took 3 bases off V and 5 bases off J, with a span of 9 bases between the germline ends. Per the germline V gene, KGHSH is the CDR1 and LQKENI is the CDR2. The immunoSEQ Assay was used to immunosequence TCRbeta CDR3 regions from genomic DNA. Genomic DNA was amplified by bias-controlled multiplex PCR before high-throughput sequencing. The published analysis was carried out like this. To quantify the absolute abundance of each unique TCRbeta CDR3 region, the sequences were collapsed and filtered. Clonality, defined as 1 minus Pielou's evenness, was calculated using only productive rearrangements. Tumor T-cell fraction was calculated by normalizing TCRbeta template counts to usable DNA, which was estimated from several housekeeping genes. A previously published method was used to identify clones whose frequencies were significantly greater in on-treatment samples than in baseline samples. TCRdb limited this immuneACCESS table to in-frame rearrangements with V and J called. A share of clones is missing; checked studies link under half to unresolved V genes, and the rest is unexplained. The D gene and trimming were derived from the DNA, and the V and J assignments and clone size from that table. The sample records about 3,700 clones, roughly 20% of which are singletons. The ten largest clones represent around 16% of the sample.

This clonotype was obtained from a human donor with melanoma. The rearranged segments are TRBV18 and TRBJ2-3; the best D guess is TRBD1, with 5 bases matching. Sample: tumor tissue (inferred from file names), taken from a patient given nivolumab and ipilimumab in sequence. The CDR3 corresponds to CASSPAREDTQYF. The nucleotide sequence is given as TGTGCCAGCTCACCCGCCAGGGAAGATACGCAGTATTTT.